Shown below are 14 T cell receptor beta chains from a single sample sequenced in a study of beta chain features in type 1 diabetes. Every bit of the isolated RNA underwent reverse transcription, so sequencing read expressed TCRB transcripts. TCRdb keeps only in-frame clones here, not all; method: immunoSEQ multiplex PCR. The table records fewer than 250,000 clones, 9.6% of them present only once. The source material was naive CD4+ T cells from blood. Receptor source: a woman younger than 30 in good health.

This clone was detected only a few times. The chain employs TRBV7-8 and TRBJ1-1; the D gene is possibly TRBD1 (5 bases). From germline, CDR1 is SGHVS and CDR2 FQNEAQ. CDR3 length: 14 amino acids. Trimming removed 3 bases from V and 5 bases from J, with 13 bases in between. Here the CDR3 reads CASSLIAGGTEAFF. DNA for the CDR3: TGTGCCAGCAGCTTGATCGCCGGGGGGACTGAAGCTTTCTTT. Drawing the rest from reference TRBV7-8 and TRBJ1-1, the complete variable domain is GAGVSQSPRYKVAKRGQDVALRCDPISGHVSLFWYQQALGQGPEFLTYFQNEAQLDKSGLPSDRFFAERPEGSVSTLKIQRTQQEDSAVYLCASSLIAGGTEAFFGQGTRLTVV.

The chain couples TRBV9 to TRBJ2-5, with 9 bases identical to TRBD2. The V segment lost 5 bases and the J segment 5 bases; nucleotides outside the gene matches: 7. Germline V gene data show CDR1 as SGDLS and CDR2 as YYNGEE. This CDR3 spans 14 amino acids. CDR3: CASSSGLARETQYF. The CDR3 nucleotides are TGTGCCAGCAGTTCTGGACTAGCGCGGGAGACCCAGTACTTC. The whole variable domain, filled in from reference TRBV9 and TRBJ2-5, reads DSGVTQTPKHLITATGQRVTLRCSPRSGDLSVYWYQQSLDQGLQFLIQYYNGEERAKGNILERFSAQQFPDLHSELNLSSLELGDSALYFCASSSGLARETQYFGPGTRLLVL.

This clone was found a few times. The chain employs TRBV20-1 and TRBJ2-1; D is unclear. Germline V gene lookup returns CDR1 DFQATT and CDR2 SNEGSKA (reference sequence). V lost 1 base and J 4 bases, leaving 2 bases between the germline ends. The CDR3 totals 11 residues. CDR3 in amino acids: CSARAYNEQFF. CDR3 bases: TGCAGTGCTAGAGCGTACAATGAGCAGTTCTTC.

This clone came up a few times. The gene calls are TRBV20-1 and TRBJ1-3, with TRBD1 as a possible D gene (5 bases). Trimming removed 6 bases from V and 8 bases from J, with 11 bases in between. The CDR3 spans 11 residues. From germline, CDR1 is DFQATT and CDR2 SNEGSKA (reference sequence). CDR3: CSAKQDHTIYF. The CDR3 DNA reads TGCAGTGCCAAACAGGATCACACCATATATTTT.

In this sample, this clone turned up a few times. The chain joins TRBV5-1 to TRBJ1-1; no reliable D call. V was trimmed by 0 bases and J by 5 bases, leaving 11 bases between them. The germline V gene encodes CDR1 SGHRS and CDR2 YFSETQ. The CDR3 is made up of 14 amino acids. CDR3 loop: CASSLAISVTEAFF. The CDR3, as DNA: TGCGCCAGCAGCTTGGCCATCTCGGTAACTGAAGCTTTCTTT. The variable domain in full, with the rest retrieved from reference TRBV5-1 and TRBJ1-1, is KAGVTQTPRYLIKTRGQQVTLSCSPISGHRSVSWYQQTPGQGLQFLFEYFSETQRNKGNFPGRFSGRQFSNSRSEMNVSTLELGDSALYLCASSLAISVTEAFFGQGTRLTVV.

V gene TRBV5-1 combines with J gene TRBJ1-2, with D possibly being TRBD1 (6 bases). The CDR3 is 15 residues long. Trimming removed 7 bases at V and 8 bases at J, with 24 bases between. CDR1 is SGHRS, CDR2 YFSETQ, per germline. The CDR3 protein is CASSTSSGGERGYTF. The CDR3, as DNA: TGCGCCAGCTCCACTTCATCGGGGGGCGAAAGGGGCTACACCTTC.

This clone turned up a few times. In nucleotides, the CDR3 is TGTGCCAGCAGACCCGGGACTCGAGGGTTCGGTGAGCAGTTCTTC. Its protein product is CASRPGTRGFGEQFF. The chain couples TRBV6-1 to TRBJ2-1; TRBD2 is a possible D gene (6 bases). This CDR3 is built from 15 residues. Germline V gene lookup returns CDR1 MNHNS and CDR2 SASEGT. Trimming stripped 6 bases from V and 9 bases from J, with 21 bases between.

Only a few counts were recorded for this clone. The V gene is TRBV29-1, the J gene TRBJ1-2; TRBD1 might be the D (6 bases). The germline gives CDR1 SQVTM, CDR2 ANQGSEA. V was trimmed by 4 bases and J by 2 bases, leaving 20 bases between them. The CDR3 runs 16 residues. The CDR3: CSVVRGSGTTNYGYTF. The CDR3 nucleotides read TGCAGCGTTGTTAGGGGATCCGGGACAACAAACTATGGCTACACCTTC.

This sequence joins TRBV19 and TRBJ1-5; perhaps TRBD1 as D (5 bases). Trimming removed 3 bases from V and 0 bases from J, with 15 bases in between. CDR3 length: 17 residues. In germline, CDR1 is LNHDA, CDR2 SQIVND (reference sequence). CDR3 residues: CASSMARVGYSNQPQHF. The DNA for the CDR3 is TGTGCCAGTAGTATGGCCAGGGTCGGTTATAGCAATCAGCCCCAGCATTTT.

Here the CDR3 reads CATSRVIGGREAFF. DNA for the CDR3: TGTGCCACCAGCAGAGTTATAGGGGGCAGGGAAGCTTTCTTT. J is TRBJ1-1 and V is TRBV15, with TRBD1 identical over 7 bases. Germline V gene data show CDR1 as LNHNV and CDR2 as YYDKDF (reference sequence). The CDR3 spans 14 residues. V lost 1 base to trimming and J lost 8 bases; unmatched junction nucleotides: 7.

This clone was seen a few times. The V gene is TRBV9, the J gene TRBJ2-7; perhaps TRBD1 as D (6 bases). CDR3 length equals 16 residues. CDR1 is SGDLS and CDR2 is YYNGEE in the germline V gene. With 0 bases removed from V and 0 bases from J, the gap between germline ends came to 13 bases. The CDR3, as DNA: TGTGCCAGCAGCGTAGGAGGCAGGGGAAACTCCTACGAGCAGTACTTC. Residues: CASSVGGRGNSYEQYF.

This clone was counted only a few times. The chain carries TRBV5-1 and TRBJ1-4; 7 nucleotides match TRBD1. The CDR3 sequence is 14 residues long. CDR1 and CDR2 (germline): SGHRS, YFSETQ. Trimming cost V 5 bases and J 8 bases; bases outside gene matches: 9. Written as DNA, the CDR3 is TGCGCCAGCAGTAGAACAGGGGATTGGGAAAAACTGTTTTTT. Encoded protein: CASSRTGDWEKLFF.

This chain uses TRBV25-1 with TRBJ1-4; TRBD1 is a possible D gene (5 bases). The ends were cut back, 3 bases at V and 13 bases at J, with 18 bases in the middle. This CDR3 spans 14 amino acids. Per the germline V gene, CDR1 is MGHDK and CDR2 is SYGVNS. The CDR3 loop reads CASSDLGHVGGLFF. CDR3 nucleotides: TGTGCCAGCAGTGACTTGGGGCACGTCGGGGGACTGTTTTTT.

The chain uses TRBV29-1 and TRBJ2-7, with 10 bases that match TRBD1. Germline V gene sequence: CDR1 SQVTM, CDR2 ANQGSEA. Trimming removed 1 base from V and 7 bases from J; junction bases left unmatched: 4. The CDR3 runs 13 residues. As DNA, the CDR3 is TGCAGCGTTGAAGGACAGGGGGCCTGGGAGCAGTACTTC. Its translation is CSVEGQGAWEQYF.